This T cell receptor (beta chain) appears in the sequencing data of a study of OX40 agonist ivuxolimab in advanced cancers. For the study at large: Prior therapy, whether anti-PD-1, anti-PD-L1 or anti-CTLA-4, was allowed, and under 50% had some.

The CDR3 length is 13 residues. The germline V and J ends were trimmed by 6 bases and 0 bases, with 6 bases remaining between them. Germline loops: CDR1 MNHNS, CDR2 SASEGT. Profiled with immunoSEQ multiplex PCR; TCRdb holds only in-frame clones, not every one. The sample has 90,000 to 120,000 clones, around 93% seen once. With autoimmune disease history or systemic immunosuppression, patients were excluded. Sample: CD4+ or CD8+ T cells sorted from blood, taken in a trial of the OX40 agonist ivuxolimab. The TCR was taken from an adult with an advanced solid tumor such as melanoma, head and neck, liver or kidney cancer. This chain uses TRBV6-1 with TRBJ1-5; D call uncertain. The CDR3 DNA follows: TGTGCCAGCAGCCGGGGTAGCAATCAGCCCCAGCATTTT. Translated: CASSRGSNQPQHF.